This T cell receptor (beta chain) is from a study of graft-versus-host responses after intestinal transplantation. Turning to the study itself: Recipients across the board were started on anti-thymocyte globulin induction, then kept on tacrolimus and steroids for about 3 years. Regarding the study as a whole: Present in recipient marrow, GvH clones included some that appeared first in ileum or blood.

The repertoire was sequenced with immunoSEQ multiplex PCR; TCRdb's copy has only in-frame clones and lacks some. The table records approximately 18,000 clones, roughly 36% of them present only once. V lost 0 bases and J 6 bases, leaving 24 bases between the germline ends. Germline V gene sequence: CDR1 MGHRA, CDR2 YSYEKL. The CDR3 has 18 amino acids. This clone is labeled medium-sized. The clonotype comes from a human patient who was an organ donor for intestinal transplantation. The chain joins TRBV4-1 to TRBJ2-7; D perhaps matches TRBD2 (5 bases). The sample was alloreactive CD4+ T cells from a mixed lymphocyte reaction culture, taken before transplantation. Subset of the sample: CFSE-low proliferating T cells sorted from roughly six-day pre-transplant mixed lymphocyte reaction (GvH or HvG direction). The CDR3 sequence: CASSQDLFNVGKAGEQYF. CDR3 nucleotide sequence: TGCGCCAGCAGCCAAGATCTCTTTAATGTCGGGAAAGCAGGCGAGCAGTACTTC.